The next 15 T cell receptor beta chains were all read from a single sample in a study of T-cell memory formation after mild COVID-19. TCRdb ran MiXCR on the 5' RACE reads and lists one entry per CDR3 protein. In the table there are a few hundred thousand distinct CDR3 sequences, roughly 21% of which are singletons. The specimen was PBMCs or a T cell subset sorted from them (not recorded which). The receptors were sampled from an adult woman who had mild COVID-19 (a few samples of this study predate the infection). Cell type and time point are not known.

The chain couples TRBV3-1 to TRBJ2-5; 8 nucleotides line up with TRBD2. Germline loops: CDR1 LGHDT, CDR2 YNNKEL (reference sequence). The CDR3 contains 15 residues. Trimming removed 3 bases from V and 2 bases from J; junction bases left unmatched: 5. The DNA for the CDR3 is TGTGCCAGCAGCCACCGCGGACTAGCTCAAGAGACCCAGTACTTC. This translates into CASSHRGLAQETQYF.

This clonotype was picked up a small number of times. The chain employs TRBV4-3 and TRBJ2-3; TRBD1 aligns across 11 bases. V shed 4 bases, J shed 0 bases, and the junction held 9 bases outside the gene matches. Germline assignment: CDR1 LGHNA and CDR2 YSLEER. CDR3 length: 18 residues. The CDR3 DNA follows: TGCGCCAGCAGCCGAGGACAGGGGGCGCTTCTTAGCACAGATACGCAGTATTTT. Translated, it gives CASSRGQGALLSTDTQYF.

The chain is built from TRBV5-1 and TRBJ1-4, with D maybe TRBD1 (5 bases). CDR3 length equals 15 residues. Per the germline V gene, CDR1 is SGHRS and CDR2 is YFSETQ. Trimming stripped 3 bases from V and 2 bases from J, with 11 bases between. As DNA, the CDR3 is TGCGCCAGCAGCTCCCAGGGAGCCACTAATGAAAAACTGTTTTTT. Its translation is CASSSQGATNEKLFF.

This clonotype was seen only a few times. The chain employs TRBV9 and TRBJ2-1; 8 nucleotides line up with TRBD2. The germline V gene has CDR1 SGDLS and CDR2 YYNGEE. The CDR3 has 15 residues. After removal of 5 bases from V and 6 bases from J, the junction contained 10 bases not matched to a gene. This CDR3 is CASSRTGGHGNEQFF. The CDR3, as DNA: TGTGCCAGCAGTCGAACGGGGGGGCACGGCAATGAGCAGTTCTTC.

The rearrangement joins TRBV5-1 to TRBJ1-1; D not certain. Trimming stripped 1 base from V and 0 bases from J, with 10 bases between. Germline CDR1 SGHRS, CDR2 YFSETQ. The CDR3 is 15 residues long. CDR3 region: CASSLLDLLNTEAFF. Written as DNA, the CDR3 is TGCGCCAGCAGCTTGTTAGATCTCCTGAACACTGAAGCTTTCTTT.

This chain connects TRBV11-3 to TRBJ1-2, with D maybe TRBD1 (5 bases). V lost 5 bases to trimming and J lost 8 bases, with 18 bases between them. The V gene's germline CDR1 is SGHNT and CDR2 YENEEA. This CDR3 spans 14 amino acids. CDR3 region: CASSLTGTRKGYTF. The DNA of the CDR3 is TGTGCCAGCAGCCTTACTGGGACGCGGAAGGGCTACACCTTC. Looking up the rest from reference TRBV11-3 and TRBJ1-2 gives the full variable domain: EAGVVQSPRYKIIEKKQPVAFWCNPISGHNTLYWYLQNLGQGPELLIRYENEEAVDDSQLPKDRFSAERLKGVDSTLKIQPAELGDSAVYLCASSLTGTRKGYTFGSGTRLTVV.

This clonotype came up many times. The chain employs TRBV20-1 and TRBJ1-1; 9 positions agree with TRBD1. Germline V gene lookup returns CDR1 DFQATT and CDR2 SNEGSKA (reference sequence). The CDR3 contains 14 residues. V was pared by 0 bases and J by 5 bases, with 4 bases of the junction left unmatched. The CDR3 spells CSARDRGQGTEAFF. In DNA, the CDR3 is TGCAGTGCTAGAGATCGGGGACAGGGAACTGAAGCTTTCTTT.

CDR3 residues: CASSYSPRAYGYTF. Written as DNA, the CDR3 is TGTGCCAGCAGTTACTCGCCACGGGCCTATGGCTACACCTTC. This chain uses TRBV6-5 with TRBJ1-2; no clear D. The CDR3 is 14 amino acids. From germline, CDR1 is MNHEY and CDR2 SVGAGI. V lost 0 bases, J lost 4 bases, and 9 bases lay in between.

This clonotype was found a few times. This chain connects TRBV12-3 or TRBV12-4 to TRBJ2-2, with D perhaps TRBD1 (6 bases). V lost 6 bases to trimming and J lost 3 bases, with 17 bases between them. The CDR3 sequence is 16 residues long. The chain's CDR3 is CASSRTALRDTGELFF. In nucleotides, the CDR3 is TGTGCCAGCAGCCGGACAGCCCTAAGGGACACCGGGGAGCTGTTTTTT.

Regarding this clonotype: Mismatch with germline at one junction end may stem from a read error. V gene TRBV7-9 combines with J gene TRBJ1-2; the match to TRBD1 covers 9 bases. The CDR3 spans 15 residues. Looked up from germline, CDR1 is SEHNR and CDR2 is FQNEAQ (reference sequence). In DNA, the CDR3 is TGTGCCAGCAGCTTACGGGACAGGGTGTTGTATGGCTACGCCTTC. It translates to CASSLRDRVLYGYAF.

This sequence joins TRBV6-5 and TRBJ1-1, with a tentative D call TRBD1 (6 bases). Trimming removed 2 bases from V and 4 bases from J, with 14 bases in between. Germline V gives CDR1 MNHEY, CDR2 SVGAGI. This CDR3 spans 15 amino acids. As DNA, the CDR3 is TGTGCCAGCAGTTACGAAGGGGCAGGGGTCACTGAAGCTTTCTTT. Amino acids: CASSYEGAGVTEAFF.

The V gene is TRBV9, the J gene TRBJ2-3, with 7 positions matching TRBD2. CDR3 length: 16 amino acids. Germline V lookup: CDR1 SGDLS, CDR2 YYNGEE. After removal of 0 bases from V and 2 bases from J, the junction contained 6 bases not matched to a gene. CDR3 amino acids: CASSVGPAGVTDTQYF. CDR3 DNA sequence: TGTGCCAGCAGCGTAGGGCCTGCGGGGGTCACAGATACGCAGTATTTT.

The V gene is TRBV20-1, the J gene TRBJ2-7; TRBD1 is a possible D gene (6 bases). Germline CDR1 reads DFQATT; CDR2 reads SNEGSKA (reference sequence). The CDR3 is 13 amino acids. The germline V and J ends were trimmed by 3 bases and 1 base, with 10 bases remaining between them. As DNA, the CDR3 is TGCAGTGCTAGGGCAGACAGGTCCTACGAGCAGTACTTC. It specifies CSARADRSYEQYF.

In this sample, this clonotype turned up many times. CDR3 region: CASTVTSGRASDTQYF. DNA of the CDR3: TGTGCCAGCACCGTGACTAGCGGGAGGGCCTCAGATACGCAGTATTTT. J is TRBJ2-3 and V is TRBV7-2; 14 positions match TRBD2. Germline values: CDR1 SGHTA, CDR2 FQGNSA. Trimming cost V 7 bases and J 4 bases; bases outside gene matches: 7. This CDR3 spans 16 amino acids.

This clonotype appeared a few times. V is TRBV27 and J is TRBJ2-3, with D hard to call. Between the trimmed V and J ends, which lost 5 bases and 1 base, there was a span of 7 bases. Per germline, CDR1 MNHEY and CDR2 SMNVEV (reference sequence). The CDR3 spans 13 residues. The CDR3 region has the DNA TGTGCCAGCAGTGGAAGGGGCACAGATACGCAGTATTTT. The encoded protein is CASSGRGTDTQYF.